The rows below give T cell receptor beta chains drawn from one sample of a study of Ad26.COV2.S vaccination and SARS-CoV-2 variants. TCRdb's table, derived via immunoSEQ multiplex PCR, lists solely in-frame clones and lacks some. The sample lists around 350,000 clones, about 85% occurring once. This sample comprised peripheral blood, obtained in a trial of Ad26.COV2.S vaccine versus placebo. The origin of the receptors is a person between 18 and 65 years old who received the Ad26.COV2.S COVID-19 vaccine or a placebo. The CDR3 runs from the conserved cysteine through the conserved F or W. D genes are given only for firm matches. Not all rows give a size; the values are once, few, many and, for expanded clones, a class.

NA,NA,TRBJ2-7,TRBV18,CASSPSGGQYEQYF,TGTGCCAGCTCACCAAGTGGAGGTCAATACGAGCAGTACTTC
TRBD2,NA,TRBJ2-1,TRBV7-9,CASILGLAGGIGNEQFF,TGTGCCAGCATCTTAGGCCTAGCGGGAGGCATCGGGAATGAGCAGTTCTTC
NA,once,TRBJ2-5,TRBV2,CASSGGGPQTQYF,TGTGCCAGCAGTGGCGGAGGGCCTCAGACCCAGTACTTC
NA,NA,TRBJ1-3,TRBV15,CATSTTGTPSSSGNTIYF,TGTGCCACCAGCACCACCGGGACCCCTTCCTCCTCTGGAAACACCATATATTTT
NA,NA,TRBJ1-1,TRBV7-8,CASSLALGLDTEAFF,TGTGCCAGCAGCTTAGCGCTGGGTCTGGACACTGAAGCTTTCTTT
NA,once,TRBJ1-3,TRBV30,CAWSKGYGSSGNTIYF,TGTGCCTGGTCCAAGGGCTACGGAAGCTCTGGAAACACCATATATTTT
NA,NA,TRBJ1-1,TRBV30,CAWSVTENTEAFF,TGTGCCTGGAGTGTAACGGAAAACACTGAAGCTTTCTTT
TRBD1,NA,TRBJ1-4,TRBV3-1/TRBV3-2,CASSPGQGGEKLFF,TGTGCCAGCAGCCCAGGACAGGGAGGTGAAAAACTGTTTTTT
NA,NA,TRBJ2-2,TRBV10-3,CAISGLNTGELFF,TGTGCCATCAGTGGTTTGAACACCGGGGAGCTGTTTTTT
TRBD1,once,TRBJ1-1,TRBV29-1,CSVGGRGGQGISTEAFF,TGCAGCGTTGGCGGGAGGGGCGGACAGGGGATTAGCACTGAAGCTTTCTTT
NA,NA,TRBJ2-5,TRBV27,CASSSTGNQETQYF,TGTGCCAGCAGCAGCACAGGGAACCAAGAGACCCAGTACTTC
NA,NA,TRBJ1-2,TRBV15,CATSGGTVSNYGYTF,TGTGCCACCAGCGGGGGGACGGTTTCTAACTATGGCTACACCTTC
NA,NA,TRBJ2-7,TRBV7-2,CASTLQVNYEQYF,TGTGCCAGCACCCTACAGGTCAACTACGAGCAGTACTTC
TRBD1,NA,TRBJ2-2,TRBV7-9,CASSLSGTARIGYTGELFF,TGTGCCAGCAGCTTATCCGGGACAGCTAGAATCGGGTACACCGGGGAGCTGTTTTTT
NA,NA,TRBJ1-3,TRBV10-3,CAISAYSGNTIYF,TGTGCCATCAGTGCATACTCTGGAAACACCATATATTTT
TRBD1,NA,TRBJ2-5,TRBV6-5,CASRDPGQALETQYF,TGTGCCAGCAGGGACCCGGGACAGGCCCTCGAGACCCAGTACTTC
TRBD1,few,TRBJ1-2,TRBV19,CASSVSSGGHYGYTF,TGTGCCAGTAGTGTTTCTTCAGGGGGCCACTATGGCTACACCTTC
NA,NA,TRBJ2-7,TRBV28,CASSSYREKAEQYF,TGTGCCAGCAGTTCGTACAGGGAGAAAGCCGAGCAGTACTTC
NA,NA,TRBJ2-7,TRBV6-2/TRBV6-3,CASSYKSYEQYF,TGTGCCAGCAGTTACAAGAGCTACGAGCAGTACTTC
NA,NA,TRBJ1-3,TRBV13,CASSLTLGLELAGNTIYF,TGTGCCAGCAGCTTAACCCTAGGACTGGAGTTGGCTGGAAACACCATATATTTT
TRBD2,NA,TRBJ2-5,TRBV28,CASSLPREGTWETQYF,TGTGCCAGCAGTTTACCGCGGGAGGGCACCTGGGAGACCCAGTACTTC
NA,NA,TRBJ2-1,TRBV5-1,CASESGPPNNEQFF,TGCGCCAGCGAGTCGGGACCACCGAACAATGAGCAGTTCTTC
TRBD1,NA,TRBJ2-7,TRBV6-1,CASSELGQGYEQYF,TGTGCCAGCAGTGAACTAGGACAGGGATACGAGCAGTACTTC
NA,NA,TRBJ2-1,TRBV11-2,CASSLGQLLGNEQFF,TGTGCCAGCAGCTTAGGGCAGCTACTTGGGAATGAGCAGTTCTTC
TRBD1,NA,TRBJ2-7,TRBV6-5,CASSYSTGQNEQYF,TGTGCCAGCAGTTACTCGACGGGACAGAACGAGCAGTACTTC
NA,NA,TRBJ1-5,TRBV12-2,CASRLDRALTSNQPQHF,TGTGCAAGTCGCTTAGACAGGGCACTGACTAGCAATCAGCCCCAGCATTTT
TRBD2,NA,TRBJ2-3,TRBV4-1,CASSQAGTSDTDTQYF,TGCGCCAGCAGCCAAGCCGGGACTAGCGACACAGATACGCAGTATTTT
NA,NA,TRBJ1-3,TRBV2,CASSEEGPSSGNTIYF,TGTGCCAGCAGTGAAGAGGGGCCAAGCTCTGGAAACACCATATATTTT
NA,NA,TRBJ2-7,TRBV15,CATSRVQGANEQYF,TGTGCCACCAGCAGGGTACAGGGTGCGAACGAGCAGTACTTC
TRBD1,NA,TRBJ1-2,TRBV5-6,CASIRQGLDYGYTF,TGTGCCAGCATCAGACAGGGGCTGGACTATGGCTACACCTTC
NA,NA,TRBJ1-2,TRBV9,CASSLLPGLYGYTF,TGTGCCAGCAGCCTACTTCCGGGACTCTATGGCTACACCTTC
NA,NA,TRBJ2-2,TRBV7-9,CASSLGWNTGELFF,TGTGCCAGCAGCTTGGGCTGGAACACCGGGGAGCTGTTTTTT
TRBD1,NA,TRBJ2-7,TRBV2,CASRPGQGSYEQYF,TGTGCCAGCCGACCAGGACAGGGATCCTACGAGCAGTACTTC
NA,few,TRBJ1-1,TRBV29-1,CSVERGRVGNTEAFF,TGCAGCGTTGAACGGGGGCGAGTTGGGAACACTGAAGCTTTCTTT
NA,NA,TRBJ2-7,TRBV9,CASSPGALNTYEQYF,TGTGCCAGCAGCCCAGGGGCACTAAATACGTACGAGCAGTACTTC
NA,many,TRBJ2-7,TRBV7-9,CASSSIRDGHYEQYF,TGTGCCAGCAGCTCGATCCGGGACGGACACTACGAGCAGTACTTC
TRBD1,few,TRBJ2-7,TRBV18,CASSPNSGQGNEQYF,TGTGCCAGCTCACCAAACAGCGGACAGGGAAATGAGCAGTACTTC
NA,NA,TRBJ2-7,TRBV6-5,CASTRTLFEQYF,TGTGCCAGCACACGGACCCTATTTGAGCAGTACTTC
TRBD2,NA,TRBJ2-3,TRBV2,CASSVLAGVADTQYF,TGTGCCAGCAGTGTGCTAGCGGGGGTGGCAGATACGCAGTATTTT
NA,NA,TRBJ2-3,TRBV4-1,CASSQDSGSTDTQYF,TGCGCCAGCAGCCAAGATAGCGGTAGCACAGATACGCAGTATTTT